A selection of T cell receptor beta chains follows, all from one sample in a study of post-analysis software for immune sequencing data. MiXCR, applied by TCRdb to the PCR reads, yields one record per CDR3 protein. This sample has fewer than 900,000 distinct CDR3 sequences, with around 46% found just once. The specimen sequenced was blood. Receptors originate from a girl under 18 with multiple sclerosis. The CDR3 runs from the conserved cysteine through the conserved F or W. Part of the rows lack a size; the others show once, few, many or a class for expanded clones.

abundance: few
v_gene: TRBV11-2
CDR3aa: CASSSASAETQYF

abundance: few
v_gene: TRBV20-1
CDR3aa: CSARAPGRGYGYTF

abundance: once
v_gene: TRBV11-2
CDR3aa: CASSLSRTEQYF

abundance: -
v_gene: TRBV4-3
CDR3aa: CASSQARLGRSNYEQYF

abundance: -
v_gene: TRBV5-1
CDR3aa: CASRPSDRLAGGGNEQFF

abundance: -
v_gene: TRBV13
CDR3aa: CASRTTGGNAFF

abundance: -
v_gene: TRBV5-1
CDR3aa: CASSRIIGEKLFF

abundance: -
v_gene: TRBV9
CDR3aa: CASSPYRDREETQYF

abundance: -
v_gene: TRBV5-6
CDR3aa: CASSLIWRATDTQYF

abundance: -
v_gene: TRBV29-1
CDR3aa: CSVERQFGTEAFF

abundance: few
v_gene: TRBV27
CDR3aa: CASSWGSNQPQHF

abundance: few
v_gene: TRBV11-2
CDR3aa: CASSTTRTGGALNTEAFF

abundance: once
v_gene: TRBV20-1
CDR3aa: CSARPAQGKITRTEAFF

abundance: -
v_gene: TRBV7-3
CDR3aa: CASGMAGAGEQFF

abundance: -
v_gene: TRBV28
CDR3aa: CASSFGGVFSYNEQFF

abundance: few
v_gene: TRBV29-1
CDR3aa: CSVDGSSVGYTF

abundance: -
v_gene: TRBV6-5
CDR3aa: CASRAIAGNEQFF

abundance: -
v_gene: TRBV4-1
CDR3aa: CASSQGAEETQYF

abundance: few
v_gene: TRBV25-1
CDR3aa: CARVRWAPESRGGAFF

abundance: -
v_gene: TRBV12-3/TRBV12-4
CDR3aa: CASSPRGPAGIQETQYF

abundance: few
v_gene: TRBV20-1
CDR3aa: CSASRSFEQYF

abundance: -
v_gene: TRBV20-1
CDR3aa: CSARDRTRSSTDTQYF

abundance: -
v_gene: TRBV12-3/TRBV12-4
CDR3aa: CASTTSDAYEQYF

abundance: -
v_gene: TRBV7-6
CDR3aa: CASHPGAGLSYNEQFF

abundance: -
v_gene: TRBV28
CDR3aa: CASSFGGVTMNTEAFF

abundance: -
v_gene: TRBV29-1
CDR3aa: CSVGLGQLTYEQYF

abundance: -
v_gene: TRBV14
CDR3aa: CASSQEEWDRLNYGYTF

abundance: few
v_gene: TRBV4-1
CDR3aa: CASSQPGLANNEQFF

abundance: -
v_gene: TRBV28
CDR3aa: CASSFGDRPYEQYF

abundance: -
v_gene: TRBV24-1
CDR3aa: CATSGPPGPRVGTQYF

abundance: once
v_gene: TRBV12-3/TRBV12-4
CDR3aa: CASSQLAGVFDGELFF

abundance: few
v_gene: TRBV7-8
CDR3aa: CASSLNRGGYEQYF

abundance: few
v_gene: TRBV28
CDR3aa: CASSLQGGGNQPQHF

abundance: -
v_gene: TRBV12-3/TRBV12-4
CDR3aa: CASRIGDSYEQYF

abundance: -
v_gene: TRBV7-2
CDR3aa: CASSRISGSHNEQFF

abundance: -
v_gene: TRBV6-2/TRBV6-3
CDR3aa: CASSEGRAPRSNCGYTF

abundance: -
v_gene: TRBV4-2
CDR3aa: CASSQEATYNEQFF

abundance: few
v_gene: TRBV4-1
CDR3aa: CASSQGEGITYEQYF

abundance: -
v_gene: TRBV7-2
CDR3aa: CASSLEGSPTYEQYF

abundance: -
v_gene: TRBV7-9
CDR3aa: CASTAPDSTDTQYF

abundance: -
v_gene: TRBV9
CDR3aa: CASSVGGDRVYGYTF

abundance: once
v_gene: TRBV20-1
CDR3aa: CSAPIINRGTEAFF

abundance: -
v_gene: TRBV20-1
CDR3aa: CSARGRGSDNQPQHF

abundance: -
v_gene: TRBV14
CDR3aa: CASSQSPTNEQFF

abundance: few
v_gene: TRBV5-4
CDR3aa: CASSLDSGRPNEQFF

abundance: once
v_gene: TRBV11-2
CDR3aa: CASSYVQGANPDAQYF

abundance: many
v_gene: TRBV12-3/TRBV12-4
CDR3aa: CASSFGTEAFF

abundance: once
v_gene: TRBV30
CDR3aa: CAWSVLAGGNEQYF